This TCR beta chain comes out of a study of blood T cell repertoires in COVID-19 (TCRdb year 2020). Regarding the complete study: Collaborator samples came from the United States, Italy and Spain and covered acute and convalescent phases of COVID-19. The material from the prospective study consisted of cDNA or gDNA derived from T cells, B-cell-depleted T cells, or PBMCs. The dataset comprised deeply sampled blood TCRbeta repertoires from subjects exposed to, actively infected with, or recovered from COVID-19. The repertoires were released in a freely available public database intended as a resource for research on the immune response to SARS-CoV-2. Samples were obtained from the ongoing ImmuneRACE study (first 160 participants) and from over a thousand subjects provided by 6 global collaborators. A de-identified subject ID, COVID-19 status, age in years and sex were almost always included in the sample metadata. Where available, HLA class I and class II types were taken from metadata supplied by the sample provider and were not determined by assay-based typing.

At one collaborating source in Seattle, patients were enrolled during active infection and were followed longitudinally through the course of disease. Each collaborating institution followed its own protocols to collect whole blood in K2EDTA tubes. For TCRbeta analysis, collaborators shipped samples as frozen whole blood, isolated PBMCs, or DNA extracted from either of those sample types. TCRbeta CDR3 regions were amplified from genomic DNA by means of the immunoSEQ Assay, a bias-controlled multiplex PCR. As for how the authors treated the data: Nucleated cell counts per sample were estimated from amplification of reference gene primers within the assay. To quantify the absolute abundance of each unique TCRbeta CDR3 rearrangement, sequence reads were collapsed and filtered. For each sample, productive Simpson clonality was calculated as the square root of Simpson's diversity index across productive rearrangements. Not all clones reach the TCRdb copy of this immuneACCESS table, which keeps in-frame sequences only. Checked studies attribute under half of the gap to unresolved V genes and leave the rest unexplained. That table furnishes V, J and clone size, whereas the DNA furnished D and trimming. Within this sample are fewer than 300,000 clones, with more than 65% of them counted one time only. In total, the top ten clones hold around a sixth of the sample.

Points on this clone: Its antigen target is currently unknown. Per-base quality was not reported, and no clone a single base away is much larger than it.

The paper as a whole reports these results and caveats: Clinical and demographic metadata were provided uncurated, with the amount varying by source and participant.

V drops 1 base and J drops 0 bases, leaving 7 bases in between. The CDR3 starts with the cysteine, ends with the phenylalanine, and has 15 residues. The entry retains the CDR3 DNA only, 45 bases that are in frame from base 1. CDR1 SNHLY and CDR2 FYNNEI are derived from the germline V gene. This TCR came from a person in their 70s with COVID-19, enrolled during active disease. The specimen sequenced was peripheral blood. Here the chain combines TRBV2 and TRBJ2-1; the best D guess is TRBD1, with 5 bases matching. In nucleotide form, the sequence is TGTGCCAGCAGTGAAGGGGGCTTCTCCTACAATGAGCAGTTCTTC. It translates to CASSEGGFSYNEQFF.